This TCR beta chain originates from a study of Ad26.COV2.S vaccination and SARS-CoV-2 variants. Study-level points and caveats: Non-spike TCR breadth was similar in vaccine and placebo recipients. Spike-specific TCR breadth in vaccine recipients exceeded that seen in placebo recipients. Total T cell responses were possibly underestimated by TCR breadth and depth analyses.

This clone appeared a single time. What it recognizes is unknown. Repertoires were generated with immunoSEQ multiplex PCR, while TCRdb's copy carries only in-frame clones and drops some. The top ten clones hold approximately 51% of a sample with fewer than 55,000 clones, 83% of them seen once. The sequence was obtained from a human donor who had recovered from COVID-19. The source was peripheral blood, collected after recovery from COVID-19.

The DNA for the CDR3 is TGTGCCAGCAGCTCCCGAAAGGGGAGGCTCGTAGTCCACGAGCAGTACGTC. It translates to CASSSRKGRLVVHEQYV. The chain couples TRBV9 to TRBJ2-7, with D possibly matching TRBD2 (6 bases). Germline V CDR1 and CDR2: SGDLS, YYNGEE. Trimming removed 4 bases from V and 5 bases from J, with 25 bases in between. This CDR3 region has 17 residues.